This T cell receptor beta chain was profiled in a study of monozygotic twins with inflammatory bowel disease. Points from the study as a whole: Nothing supported a single strong signal or clonotype that was associated with IBD.

TCRdb reprocessed the 5' RACE reads and keeps a single row for each CDR3 protein, giving no DNA. Its table lists some 440,000 distinct CDR3 sequences. CDR1 and CDR2 (germline): SGHRS, YFSETQ. The CDR3 loop spans 15 amino acids. A remark on this clonotype: The antigen is not known.

The source material was blood. The sequence derives from a human donor with ulcerative colitis or Crohn's disease, or a healthy co-twin of an affected twin (not recorded which). The chain uses TRBV5-1 and TRBJ2-5; TCRdb's D call of TRBD1 is untestable without DNA. The chain's CDR3 is CASSWTGDRGETQYF.